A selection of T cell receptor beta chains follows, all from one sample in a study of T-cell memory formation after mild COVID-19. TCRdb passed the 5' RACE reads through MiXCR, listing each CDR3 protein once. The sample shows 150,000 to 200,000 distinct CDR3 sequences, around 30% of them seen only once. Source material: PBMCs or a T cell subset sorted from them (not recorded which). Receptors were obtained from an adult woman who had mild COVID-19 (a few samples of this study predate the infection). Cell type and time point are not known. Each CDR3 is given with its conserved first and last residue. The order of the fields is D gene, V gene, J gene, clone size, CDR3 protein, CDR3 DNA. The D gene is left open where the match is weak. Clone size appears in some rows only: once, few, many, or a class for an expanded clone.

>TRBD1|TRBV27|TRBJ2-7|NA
CASSWAGGEQYF
TGTGCCAGCAGTTGGGCAGGGGGCGAGCAGTACTTC
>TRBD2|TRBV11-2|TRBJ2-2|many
CASSSGLAANTGELFF
TGTGCCAGCAGCTCGGGACTAGCGGCTAACACCGGGGAGCTGTTTTTT
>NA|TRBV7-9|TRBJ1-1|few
CASSHGPNTEAFF
TGTGCCAGCAGTCACGGACCGAACACTGAAGCTTTCTTT
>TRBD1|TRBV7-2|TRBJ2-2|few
CASSGQANTGELFF
TGTGCCAGCAGCGGACAGGCGAACACCGGGGAGCTGTTTTTT
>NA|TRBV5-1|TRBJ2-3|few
CASSETDTQYF
TGCGCCAGCAGTGAGACCGATACGCAGTATTTT
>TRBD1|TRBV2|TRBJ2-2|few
CASLQGLAGELFF
TGTGCCAGCTTACAGGGGTTGGCCGGGGAGCTGTTTTTT
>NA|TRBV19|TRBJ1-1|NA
CASSPRTLNTEAFF
TGTGCCAGTAGTCCTCGGACCCTGAACACTGAAGCTTTCTTT
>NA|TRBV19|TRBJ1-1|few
CASSTLRRSNTEAFF
TGTGCCAGTAGTACCCTCCGACGGTCTAACACTGAAGCTTTCTTT
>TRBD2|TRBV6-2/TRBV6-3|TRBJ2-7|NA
CASMAGDISYEQYF
TGTGCCAGCATGGCGGGAGACATCTCCTACGAGCAGTACTTC
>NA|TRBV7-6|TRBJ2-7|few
CASSYRTAYSYEQYF
TGTGCCAGCAGCTACCGGACAGCTTACTCCTACGAGCAGTACTTC
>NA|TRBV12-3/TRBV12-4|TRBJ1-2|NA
CASSFTDYGYTF
TGTGCCAGCAGTTTCACCGACTATGGCTACACCTTC
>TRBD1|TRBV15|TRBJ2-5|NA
CATSRDRQGGTQYF
TGTGCCACCAGCAGAGACCGACAGGGGGGGACCCAGTACTTC
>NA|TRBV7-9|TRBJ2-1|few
CASSLDALGEQFF
TGTGCCAGCAGCTTAGATGCTCTTGGTGAGCAGTTCTTC
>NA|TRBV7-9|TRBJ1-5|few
CASSGGDYSNQPQHF
TGTGCCAGCTCGGGGGGGGATTACAGCAATCAGCCCCAGCATTTT
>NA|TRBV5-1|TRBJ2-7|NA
CASSFKLASTYEQYF
TGCGCCAGCAGCTTCAAACTGGCCAGTACCTACGAGCAGTACTTC
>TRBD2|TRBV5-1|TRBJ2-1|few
CASSRGTSIEQFF
TGCGCCAGCAGCCGGGGGACTAGCATTGAGCAGTTCTTC
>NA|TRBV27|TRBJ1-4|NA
CASRGGGNEKLFF
TGTGCCAGCAGGGGCGGGGGTAATGAAAAACTGTTTTTT
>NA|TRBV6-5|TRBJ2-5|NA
CASSYTGPSLETQYF
TGTGCCAGCAGTTACACCGGGCCCAGCCTAGAGACCCAGTACTTC
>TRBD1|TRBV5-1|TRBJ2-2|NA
CASIPGQGITGELFF
TGCGCCAGCATTCCGGGACAGGGGATCACCGGGGAGCTGTTTTTT
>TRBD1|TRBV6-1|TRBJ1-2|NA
CASRFDRGYGYTF
TGTGCCAGCAGATTTGACAGGGGATATGGCTACACCTTC
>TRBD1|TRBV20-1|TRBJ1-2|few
CSAPPGTGGINYGYTF
TGCAGTGCCCCCCCCGGGACAGGGGGGATAAACTATGGCTACACCTTC
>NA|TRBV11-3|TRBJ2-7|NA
CASSLASGVSYEQYF
TGTGCCAGCAGCTTAGCCTCTGGGGTTTCCTACGAGCAGTACTTC
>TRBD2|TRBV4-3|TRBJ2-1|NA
CASSQGLAGAYNEQFF
TGCGCCAGCAGCCAAGGGCTCGCGGGAGCGTACAATGAGCAGTTCTTC
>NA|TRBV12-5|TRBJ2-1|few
CASGPGQGMYNEQFF
TGTGCTAGTGGCCCGGGACAAGGGATGTACAATGAGCAGTTCTTC
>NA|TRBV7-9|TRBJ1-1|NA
CASSSVLVGREAFF
TGTGCCAGCAGCTCCGTGCTGGTAGGGCGGGAAGCTTTCTTT
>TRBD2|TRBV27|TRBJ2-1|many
CASTPGLAGVYEQFF
TGTGCCAGCACCCCAGGACTAGCGGGAGTGTATGAGCAGTTCTTC
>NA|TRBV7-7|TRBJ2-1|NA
CASSFLPANEQFF
TGTGCCAGCAGCTTCCTCCCGGCGAATGAGCAGTTCTTC
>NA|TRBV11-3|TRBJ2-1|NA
CASSLGTLYNEQFF
TGTGCCAGCAGCTTAGGAACGCTCTACAATGAGCAGTTCTTC
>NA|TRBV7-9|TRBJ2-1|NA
CASSLAPGGDEQFF
TGTGCCAGCAGCTTAGCGCCAGGGGGGGATGAGCAGTTCTTC
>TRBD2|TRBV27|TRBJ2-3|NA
CASSYLTPGRGGGTDTQYF
TGTGCCAGCAGTTACCTCACCCCCGGGAGGGGAGGGGGCACAGATACGCAGTATTTT
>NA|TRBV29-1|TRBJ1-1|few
CSVGAPERGDTEAFF
TGCAGCGTTGGAGCCCCTGAACGGGGAGACACTGAAGCTTTCTTT
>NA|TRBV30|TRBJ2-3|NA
CAWSHVGRGRDTQYF
TGTGCCTGGAGTCACGTCGGCAGGGGACGGGATACGCAGTATTTT
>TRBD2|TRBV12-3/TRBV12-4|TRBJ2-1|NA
CASRPGLAVNEQFF
TGTGCCAGCAGACCGGGACTAGCGGTCAATGAGCAGTTCTTC
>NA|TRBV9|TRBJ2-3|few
CASSVDARGDTDTQYF
TGTGCCAGCAGCGTAGATGCCAGGGGAGACACAGATACGCAGTATTTT
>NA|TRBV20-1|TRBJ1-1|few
CGAQGGEAIEAFF
TGCGGTGCTCAAGGCGGAGAGGCGATCGAAGCTTTCTTT
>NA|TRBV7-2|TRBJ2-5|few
CASSLVATFGETQYF
TGTGCCAGCAGCTTAGTAGCGACATTCGGGGAGACCCAGTACTTC
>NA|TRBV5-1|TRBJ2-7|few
CASSSWGDEQYF
TGCGCCAGCAGCTCTTGGGGGGACGAGCAGTACTTC
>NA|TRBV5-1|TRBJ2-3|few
CASNLRGAGDTQYF
TGCGCCAGCAATCTAAGGGGGGCTGGAGATACGCAGTATTTT